The rows below give T cell receptor beta chains drawn from one sample of a study of control samples from healthy donors and cancer patients. Profiled with immunoSEQ multiplex PCR; TCRdb holds only in-frame clones, not every one. The sample has roughly 150,000 clones, around 88% seen once. Sequenced sample: blood. The receptor source for this set is a man aged 18 to 30 in good health. Both conserved end residues are part of each CDR3. A D gene is named only where the DNA matches it firmly. Clone size is not always given. Where it is, it says once, few, many or a class for expanded clones.

CASSLGDFDSPLHF	TGTGCCAGCAGCTTAGGGGACTTCGATTCACCCCTCCACTTT	TRBV7-9	-	14	-	TRBJ1-6
CSVEDGEHSYNEQFF	TGCAGCGTAGAGGACGGGGAACACTCCTACAATGAGCAGTTCTTC	TRBV29-1	-	15	-	TRBJ2-1
CASSFMGQHGYTF	TGTGCCAGCAGTTTCATGGGGCAACACGGCTACACCTTC	TRBV12-3/TRBV12-4	-	13	-	TRBJ1-2
CASSQETLGEETQYF	TGCGCCAGCAGCCAAGAGACCCTGGGAGAAGAGACCCAGTACTTC	TRBV4-1	-	15	-	TRBJ2-5
CASSDWGDEQYF	TGTGCCAGCAGTGACTGGGGGGACGAGCAGTACTTC	TRBV2	-	12	-	TRBJ2-7
CASRREGEQYF	TGCGCCAGCCGGAGGGAGGGCGAGCAGTACTTC	TRBV5-1	TRBD2	11	-	TRBJ2-7
CAWRGTGLTGELFF	TGTGCCTGGCGGGGGACAGGGCTCACCGGAGAGCTGTTTTTT	TRBV30	TRBD1	14	once	TRBJ2-2
CSASNTEAFF	TGCAGCGCCAGTAACACTGAAGCTTTCTTT	TRBV20-1	-	10	-	TRBJ1-1
CASSQDLATTDTQYF	TGCGCCAGCAGCCAAGATCTAGCAACTACAGATACGCAGTATTTT	TRBV4-1	-	15	-	TRBJ2-3
CASSLSSGVETDTQYF	TGTGCCAGCAGTTTAAGTAGCGGGGTGGAGACAGATACGCAGTATTTT	TRBV27	TRBD2	16	-	TRBJ2-3
CASSRRLSSGTGDPYEQYF	TGTGCCAGCAGCCGGAGACTTTCTTCCGGGACAGGGGATCCCTACGAGCAGTACTTC	TRBV3-1/TRBV3-2	TRBD1	19	-	TRBJ2-7
CASSFGGEYQETQYF	TGTGCCAGCAGCTTCGGGGGGGAGTACCAAGAGACCCAGTACTTC	TRBV2	TRBD2	15	-	TRBJ2-5
CASSPTPGPSNEKLFF	TGCGCCAGCAGCCCGACGCCGGGACCGAGTAATGAAAAACTGTTTTTT	TRBV5-1	-	16	-	TRBJ1-4
CASSPGGADYEQYF	TGTGCCAGCAGCCCCGGGGGGGCGGACTACGAGCAGTACTTC	TRBV7-2	TRBD2	14	once	TRBJ2-7
CATSDLTGAVDTDTQYF	TGTGCCACCAGTGATCTGACAGGGGCGGTTGACACAGATACGCAGTATTTT	TRBV24-1	TRBD1	17	-	TRBJ2-3
CASSFTGVNTEAFF	TGTGCCAGCAGTTTCACAGGGGTGAACACTGAAGCTTTCTTT	TRBV27	TRBD1	14	-	TRBJ1-1
CASSGQGTNNQPQHF	TGTGCCAGCAGTGGACAGGGAACGAATAATCAGCCCCAGCATTTT	TRBV2	TRBD1	15	-	TRBJ1-5
CASSSTDTQYF	TGTGCCAGCAGTAGCACAGATACGCAGTATTTT	TRBV27	-	11	-	TRBJ2-3
CASSLLGYGAGEGNEQFF	TGTGCCAGCAGTTTACTCGGATACGGAGCGGGGGAGGGGAATGAGCAGTTCTTC	TRBV27	TRBD2	18	-	TRBJ2-1
CASSLGGGALETQYF	TGTGCCAGCAGCTTAGGCGGGGGGGCCCTTGAGACCCAGTACTTC	TRBV11-3	TRBD2	15	-	TRBJ2-5
CASSQDIVAKNIQYF	TGCGCCAGCAGCCAAGATATAGTAGCCAAAAACATTCAGTACTTC	TRBV4-1	-	15	-	TRBJ2-4
CASSLEGRGRLFF	TGTGCCAGCAGTTTAGAAGGTAGGGGACGGCTGTTTTTT	TRBV28	-	13	-	TRBJ1-4
CASSEGQGGQPQHF	TGTGCCAGTAGTGAGGGACAGGGGGGCCAGCCCCAGCATTTT	TRBV19	TRBD1	14	-	TRBJ1-5
CTSSTGQGRNTIYF	TGTACCAGCAGTACCGGACAGGGACGAAACACCATATATTTT	TRBV6-5	TRBD1	14	-	TRBJ1-3
CASSFGTSLGETQYF	TGTGCCAGCAGCTTCGGGACTAGCCTGGGAGAGACCCAGTACTTC	TRBV5-5	TRBD2	15	-	TRBJ2-5
CASSLTGNTIYF	TGTGCCAGCAGTTTGACTGGAAACACCATATATTTT	TRBV28	-	12	-	TRBJ1-3
CASSVFPGAYEQYF	TGTGCCAGCAGTGTTTTCCCAGGGGCCTACGAGCAGTACTTC	TRBV2	-	14	-	TRBJ2-7
CASSESRETQYF	TGTGCCAGCAGTGAGTCGAGAGAGACCCAGTACTTC	TRBV2	-	12	-	TRBJ2-5
CASSLVYIRHYNEQFF	TGTGCCAGCAGCTTGGTTTATATACGACACTACAATGAGCAGTTCTTC	TRBV5-5	-	16	-	TRBJ2-1
CASSYARDTEAFF	TGTGCCAGCAGTTACGCGAGGGACACTGAAGCTTTCTTT	TRBV6-5	-	13	-	TRBJ1-1
CASSEITGGADYEQYF	TGTGCCAGCAGCGAAATAACAGGGGGCGCGGACTACGAGCAGTACTTC	TRBV11-2	TRBD1	16	-	TRBJ2-7
CATSPNRGGANVLTF	TGTGCCACCAGCCCAAACAGGGGTGGGGCCAACGTCCTGACTTTC	TRBV24-1	TRBD1	15	-	TRBJ2-6
CASSLSGVSYNEQFF	TGTGCCAGCAGTCTTAGCGGGGTCTCCTACAATGAGCAGTTCTTC	TRBV9	TRBD2	15	-	TRBJ2-1